This record concerns one T cell receptor beta chain sequence. The record originates from a study of blood T cell repertoires in COVID-19. Looking at the study overall: Sample material is recorded as cDNA or gDNA derived from T cells, B-cell-depleted T cells, or PBMCs.

Original processing notes: Scientists estimated how many nucleated cells there were by amplifying reference gene primers. Some clones are missing from TCRdb's copy, which holds only in-frame ones; the method was immunoSEQ multiplex PCR. V and J calls and clone size are given by that table; D and trimming were obtained from the DNA. This table holds fewer than 500,000 clones, approximately 90% found once. The sequence was collected from a young woman with active or convalescent COVID-19. What was sequenced was peripheral blood.

CDR3 sequence reads: CASSEAGNDGGQPQHF. The CDR3 DNA follows: TGTGCCAGCAGTGAAGCTGGGAACGACGGGGGTCAGCCCCAGCATTTT. V gene TRBV6-1 combines with J gene TRBJ1-5, with TRBD1 as a possible D gene (5 bases). V lost 0 bases and J 6 bases, leaving 15 bases between the germline ends. Germline CDR1 is MNHNS and CDR2 is SASEGT. CDR3 size: 16 residues.